One and the same sample provided the 9 T cell receptor beta chains below, sequenced in a study of T cells in Graves' hyperthyroidism and ophthalmopathy. RNA transcripts were the template for amplifying TCR beta CDR3 regions. HTBI primers were used for first-round RT-PCR of the TCR CDR3. TCRdb used MiXCR to reprocess the multiplex PCR reads, holding one entry per CDR3 protein. The sample contains hundreds of thousands of distinct CDR3 sequences, around 16% of which appear only once. Sequences were obtained from blood. The receptors shown here come from a woman aged 18-35 years with Graves' hyperthyroidism.

This clonotype was detected ten times or more. The chain employs TRBV10-3 and TRBJ2-7; possibly TRBD1 for D (7 bases). Germline V CDR1 and CDR2: ENHRY, SYGVKD. The V and J ends lost 11 bases and 5 bases respectively, with 22 bases between them. The CDR3 has 14 residues. CDR3 protein: CAASPTGTFDEQYF. The CDR3 coding sequence is TGTGCCGCCTCCCCGACAGGGACTTTCGACGAGCAGTACTTC.

This clonotype was observed at least ten times. The chain recombines TRBV5-6 with TRBJ1-6, with D unresolved. Deletions cut 4 bases from V and 6 bases from J, with 14 bases between. Germline CDR1 and CDR2: SGHDT and YYEEEE. The CDR3 is 15 amino acids. This CDR3 reads CASSPFGGTNSPLHF. The DNA of the CDR3 is TGTGCCAGCAGCCCTTTCGGCGGAACTAATTCACCCCTCCACTTT.

In this sample, this clonotype turned up many times. The chain couples TRBV2 to TRBJ1-4; TRBD1 matches at 10 bases. Germline lookup yields CDR1 SNHLY and CDR2 FYNNEI. The V segment lost 4 bases and the J segment 8 bases; nucleotides outside the gene matches: 7. The CDR3 covers 15 residues. CDR3 nucleotides: TGTGCCAGCAGTGGACAGGGGGCGGTTGGGGAAAAACTGTTTTTT. Its translation: CASSGQGAVGEKLFF.

This clonotype was found many times. The V call is TRBV6-6, the J call TRBJ1-1; 7 nucleotides match TRBD1. Trimming removed 2 bases from V and 4 bases from J; junction bases left unmatched: 4. CDR3 length: 14 amino acids. Germline loops: CDR1 MNHNY, CDR2 SVGAGI (reference sequence). CDR3 nucleotides: TGTGCCAGCAGTTACGACAGGGCTCTCACTGAAGCTTTCTTT. Amino acid sequence: CASSYDRALTEAFF.

This clonotype was picked up many times. This chain connects TRBV12-3 or TRBV12-4 to TRBJ2-5; perhaps TRBD2 as D (6 bases). V lost 4 bases, J lost 2 bases, and 11 bases lay in between. This CDR3 region has 14 residues. The CDR3, as DNA: TGTGCCAGCAGTTCCTCTAGCGTTCAAGAGACCCAGTACTTC. It encodes CASSSSSVQETQYF.

This clonotype was recorded many times. The chain carries TRBV20-1 and TRBJ1-2; D is unclear. Per germline, CDR1 DFQATT and CDR2 SNEGSKA (reference sequence). The ends were cut back, 3 bases at V and 4 bases at J, with 12 bases in the middle. The CDR3 contains 13 residues. The chain's CDR3 is CSARWQEGYGYTF. The CDR3 bases are TGCAGTGCTAGGTGGCAGGAGGGCTATGGCTACACCTTC.

Details on this clonotype: Given a much more abundant clone one base away, this may be a read error. The chain combines TRBV19 with TRBJ1-5; maybe TRBD1 (5 bases). Trimming took 3 bases from V and 5 from J, leaving 14 bases between them. The CDR3 spans 15 residues. Germline V gives CDR1 LNHDA, CDR2 SQIVND (reference sequence). The chain's CDR3 is CASSMGGEPDQPQHF. CDR3 nucleotides: TGTGCCAGTAGTATGGGAGGGGAGCCCGATCAGCCCCAGCATTTT.

This clonotype appeared many times. V and J are TRBV30 and TRBJ2-4, with 7 bases identical to TRBD2. Germline V gene data show CDR1 as GTSNPN and CDR2 as SVGIG (reference sequence). Trimming removed 6 bases from V and 7 bases from J; junction bases left unmatched: 6. This CDR3 region has 12 residues. The CDR3, as DNA: TGTGCCTGCGGGGAGGGGCTTAACATTCAGTACTTC. Translating gives CACGEGLNIQYF.

J is TRBJ1-2 and V is TRBV5-1; 8 bases are shared with TRBD1. Germline CDR1 SGHRS, CDR2 YFSETQ. The CDR3 sequence is 16 residues long. Losses at the gene ends were 4 bases for V and 6 bases for J; bases not matched to a gene: 14. CDR3 residues: CASSPGQGPLPDGYTF. As DNA, the CDR3 is TGCGCCAGCAGCCCAGGACAGGGACCCCTCCCTGATGGCTACACCTTC.